This T cell receptor beta chain stems from a study of T cells in narcolepsy. The germline CDR1 and CDR2 sequences are SGHNT and YYREEE (reference sequence). The V and J ends lost 6 bases and 1 base respectively, with 21 bases between them. The CDR3 extends over 17 amino acids. Repertoires were generated with immunoSEQ multiplex PCR, while TCRdb's copy carries only in-frame clones and drops some. The data contain under 40,000 clones, over 80% of them seen just once; the ten biggest clones take up roughly 0.7%. Worth noting for this clone: As yet, its antigen is unknown.

Study-wide results and limits: HCRT-specific and TRIB2-specific autoreactive clonotypes appeared among same-patient CSF and blood CD4+ clonotypes. Healthy controls reportedly lacked the autoreactive clonotypes serially found in patients' blood.

The sequence was obtained from a human donor in good health. Sequences were obtained from memory (CD45RA-) CD4+ T cells from blood. V is TRBV5-4 and J is TRBJ2-3; the D gene is possibly TRBD2 (5 bases). In nucleotides, the CDR3 is TGTGCCAGCATCATGAGAGGAGGACTGGGAGGCACAGATACGCAGTATTTT. Amino acids: CASIMRGGLGGTDTQYF.